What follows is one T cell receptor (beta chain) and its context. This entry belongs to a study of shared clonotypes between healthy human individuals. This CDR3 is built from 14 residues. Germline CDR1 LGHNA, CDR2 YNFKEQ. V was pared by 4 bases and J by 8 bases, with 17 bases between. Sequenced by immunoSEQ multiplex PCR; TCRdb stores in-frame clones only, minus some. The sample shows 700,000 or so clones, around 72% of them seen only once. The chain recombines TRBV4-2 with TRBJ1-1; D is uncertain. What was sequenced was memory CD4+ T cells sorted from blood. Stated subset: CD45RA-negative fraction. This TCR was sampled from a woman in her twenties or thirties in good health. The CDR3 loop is CASSLKVTGREAFF. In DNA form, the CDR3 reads TGTGCCAGCAGCCTTAAGGTAACGGGCAGGGAAGCTTTCTTT.